Detailed here is one TCR beta chain. PCR was performed using 60 Vbeta and 13 Jbeta primers. TCRdb keeps only in-frame clones here, not all; method: immunoSEQ multiplex PCR. The sample contains over 150,000 clones, approximately 77% of which appear only once. This sample was included in a study of cytomegalovirus exposure and HLA in healthy donors. The germline V gene encodes CDR1 SSHAT and CDR2 FNYEAQ (reference sequence). The CDR3 length is 15 residues. With 5 bases clipped from V and 2 bases from J, the junction kept 9 bases outside the gene matches. Input material: PBMCs. The sequence was collected from a man aged 50 to 60 in good health and CMV-seropositive. The chain employs TRBV7-7 and TRBJ2-7; TRBD1 aligns across 7 bases. DNA of the CDR3: TGTGCCAGCAGCCTTGCGGAGACAGGGCCCTACGAGCAGTACTTC. As protein: CASSLAETGPYEQYF.